This T cell receptor beta chain was captured in a study of T-cell memory formation after mild COVID-19 (dated by TCRdb to about 2021). With respect to the entire study: TCR sequence clusters from the two donors were largely donor specific. Longitudinal TCRalpha and TCRbeta repertoire sequencing tracked T-cell clones expanding and contracting after mild COVID-19 in a couple of donors. The cohort was made up of two young adult volunteers, one female and one male, who were previously healthy. Results the study describes overall, beyond this receptor: Some responding clones were found in pre-infection memory, which suggests that pre-existing cross-reactive memory T cells took part in the SARS-CoV-2 response. Contracting CD4+ clones were found mainly in CM and EM memory subsets, while CD8+ clones were enriched in EMRA. SARS-CoV-2 specificity was not confirmed for the second-wave clones peaking on day 37. Clones contracting from day 15 to 85 had balanced CD4/CD8 phenotypes, while a second wave expanding from day 15 to 37 was biased towards CD4+. Only two mild cases were covered in the study, and larger cohorts including severe cases with pre-infection samples were considered necessary.

As to this clonotype: There is no known antigen for this receptor. It has no much larger one-base neighbor in the sample; base qualities were not kept.

Ficoll-Paque density gradient centrifugation was used to isolate PBMCs. The germline V gene encodes CDR1 LNHNV and CDR2 YYDKDF (reference sequence). Inclusive of the bounding cysteine and phenylalanine, the CDR3 is 15 residues long. The sequence is cut down to CDR3 DNA, 45 bases in frame from base 1. V gives up 1 base and J gives up 6 bases, and the segment between their germline ends measures 13 bases. The instrument given in TCRdb is Illumina NovaSeq 6000. TCRalpha and TCRbeta cDNA libraries were built by 5'RACE with constant-segment primers, adding sample barcodes and unique molecular identifiers. RNA was extracted from every sample with Trizol reagent. The libraries were amplified in two PCR steps, and the second step added a second sample barcode and Illumina TruSeq adapters. Libraries were sequenced on an Illumina NovaSeq with 2 x 150 bp paired-end reads. As for the original processing: Reads were demultiplexed and collapsed into UMI-guided consensus sequences with migec v1.2.7. Using mixcr v2.1.11, UMI consensuses were aligned to TRA and TRB V and J templates and then assembled into clonotypes. A clonotype was counted as expanded or contracted only when both edgeR and NoisET called the clonotype significant, with the noise models trained on biological replicates. edgeR calls used a false discovery rate-adjusted p below 0.01 and a log2 fold-change threshold of 1. PCA with hierarchical clustering of max-normalized trajectories of the 1000 most abundant clonotypes was used as exploratory dynamics analysis. Each responding clone was given a CD4 or CD8 phenotype based on the CD4+ and CD8+ repertoires, which had been sequenced separately. Clones were called with MiXCR by TCRdb after fastp trimmed the public reads at Q25, and only in-frame beta chains were retained. For every CDR3 protein sequence, its rows merge into one entry that carries the most common genes and DNA. The V and J calls reflect TCRdb's pipeline rather than the authors' work. The sample table holds around 530,000 distinct CDR3 sequences, of which 20% to 25% were seen once. The ten largest clones capture roughly 8.1% of the sample.

Sequenced: PBMCs or a T cell subset sorted from them (not recorded which). The chain employs TRBV15 and TRBJ2-1; the D segment could be TRBD1, given 6 matching bases. The TCR originated in an adult woman who had mild COVID-19 (a few samples of this study predate the infection). The sample titles of this study are shuffled in the database, so cell type and time point are left out; the donor was told from shared clones. CDR3 protein: CATSRVRGSVNEQFF. The nucleotide sequence is TGTGCCACCAGCAGAGTAAGGGGGAGCGTCAATGAGCAGTTCTTC.